The 16 T cell receptor beta chains in this list originate from one sample, sequenced in a study of cytomegalovirus exposure and HLA in healthy donors (TCRdb year 2017). Preparation of the library involved the immunoSEQ multiplex PCR assay. For the multiplex PCR, a mixture combining 60 forward primers for TCR Vbeta segments and 13 reverse primers for TCR Jbeta segments was used. Not all clones reach the TCRdb copy of this immuneACCESS table, which keeps in-frame sequences only. Checked studies attribute under half of the gap to unresolved V genes and leave the rest unexplained. The sample table records around 150,000 clones; about three quarters of these occur just once. 1.5% to 2% of the sample belongs to the ten largest clones. Input material: PBMCs. The receptors originated from a female donor in good health and CMV-seropositive.

The J gene is TRBJ2-7, the V gene TRBV28; 7 bases agree with TRBD1. The CDR3 covers 14 residues. V trimming: 5 bases; J trimming: 7 bases; junction bases outside the gene matches: 11. Germline CDR1 is MDHEN and CDR2 is SYDVKM. CDR3 coding DNA: TGTGCCAGCAGTCCAGACAGGGCCCCTCGAGAGCAGTACTTC. Translated: CASSPDRAPREQYF.

The chain uses TRBV11-2 and TRBJ2-2; the D gene is possibly TRBD1 (6 bases). Trimming removed 4 bases from V and 0 bases from J, with 12 bases in between. Germline V CDR1 and CDR2: SGHAT, FQNNGV. The CDR3 runs 16 residues. CDR3 sequence reads: CASSSPGQPNTGELFF. In DNA, the CDR3 is TGTGCCAGCAGCTCCCCGGGACAACCGAACACCGGGGAGCTGTTTTTT.

DNA of the CDR3: TGTGCCAGCAGCCTAGACAGGGTCAATCAGCCCCAGCATTTT. Protein: CASSLDRVNQPQHF. V is TRBV28 and J is TRBJ1-5, with TRBD1 identical over 7 bases. Germline V lookup: CDR1 MDHEN, CDR2 SYDVKM. The V segment lost 6 bases and the J segment 3 bases; nucleotides outside the gene matches: 5. This CDR3 spans 14 amino acids.

This clone turned up a few times. This chain joins TRBV4-1 and TRBJ1-3; the match to TRBD1 covers 8 bases. Germline V gene lookup returns CDR1 MGHRA and CDR2 YSYEKL. The CDR3 extends over 15 amino acids. V shed 0 bases, J shed 2 bases, and the junction held 0 bases outside the gene matches. In nucleotides, the CDR3 is TGCGCCAGCAGCCAAGAGGACAGGGCTGGAAACACCATATATTTT. Its translation is CASSQEDRAGNTIYF.

This chain connects TRBV28 to TRBJ1-5; a possible D gene is TRBD1 (6 bases). CDR3 length: 16 amino acids. V lost 6 bases, J lost 2 bases, and 17 bases lay in between. Looked up from germline, CDR1 is MDHEN and CDR2 is SYDVKM. CDR3 DNA: TGTGCCAGCAGGTTAAACGTACAGGGACGCAATCAGCCCCAGCATTTT. It codes for CASRLNVQGRNQPQHF.

This clone was counted only a few times. V and J are TRBV6-1 and TRBJ1-1, with D possibly TRBD1 on 6 matching bases. This CDR3 region has 13 residues. Trimming took off 5 bases at V and 1 base at J, with 8 bases between the two ends. CDR1 is MNHNS, CDR2 SASEGT, per germline. The CDR3 nucleotides are TGTGCCAGCAGTTCGACAGGGAACACTGAAGCTTTCTTT. As protein: CASSSTGNTEAFF.

The J gene is TRBJ2-7, the V gene TRBV4-1; 8 bases are shared with TRBD2. Trimming took 0 bases from V and 2 from J; bases not matched to a gene: 9. This CDR3 contains 17 residues. CDR1 and CDR2 (germline): MGHRA, YSYEKL. CDR3 region: CASSQDPGRDRAYEQYF. DNA of the CDR3: TGCGCCAGCAGCCAAGACCCCGGGAGGGATAGAGCCTACGAGCAGTACTTC.

The J gene is TRBJ1-5, the V gene TRBV6-1; D is possibly TRBD1 (5 bases). V shed 7 bases and J shed 3 bases, with 16 bases lying between them. The germline CDR1 and CDR2 sequences are MNHNS and SASEGT. The CDR3 loop spans 15 amino acids. The CDR3 sequence: CASMNPGLPNQPQHF. The DNA of the CDR3 is TGTGCCAGCATGAATCCGGGACTGCCCAATCAGCCCCAGCATTTT.

V and J are TRBV7-2 and TRBJ1-4, with unresolved D. Germline V gene lookup returns CDR1 SGHTA and CDR2 FQGNSA. V was trimmed by 0 bases and J by 10 bases, leaving 12 bases between them. The CDR3 is 14 residues long. The DNA of the CDR3 is TGTGCCAGCAGCTTAGCGGAGGCGGCGGGAAAACTGTTTTTT. It yields the protein CASSLAEAAGKLFF.

J is TRBJ2-7 and V is TRBV7-2; D gene uncertain. The CDR3 runs 14 residues. V was clipped by 1 base and J by 0 bases, with 7 bases between them. Per germline, CDR1 SGHTA and CDR2 FQGNSA. The CDR3 DNA sequence: TGTGCCAGCAGCTTAGTGGGCAGCTCCTACGAGCAGTACTTC. It codes for CASSLVGSSYEQYF.

This chain uses TRBV19 with TRBJ2-7; D gene uncertain. This CDR3 is built from 12 residues. CDR1 is LNHDA and CDR2 is SQIVND in the germline V gene (reference sequence). Trimming pared 5 bases from V and 1 base from J, leaving 6 bases between. CDR3 sequence reads: CASSARSYEQYF. The CDR3 coding sequence is TGTGCCAGTAGTGCCAGGTCCTACGAGCAGTACTTC.

The genes are TRBV19 and TRBJ2-3; D uncertain. The V and J ends lost 3 bases and 2 bases respectively, with 9 bases between them. Germline CDR1 and CDR2: LNHDA and SQIVND (reference sequence). The CDR3 runs 14 residues. CDR3 in amino acids: CASSIPGNTDTQYF. The CDR3 DNA sequence: TGTGCCAGTAGTATTCCAGGTAACACAGATACGCAGTATTTT.

The chain employs TRBV30 and TRBJ1-3, with 8 bases matching TRBD1. Germline CDR1 is GTSNPN and CDR2 is SVGIG (reference sequence). The V gene end was trimmed by 0 bases and the J gene end by 7 bases; junction bases not matched to a gene: 8. The CDR3 has 15 residues. The CDR3 protein is CAWSVQETGANTIYF. DNA of the CDR3: TGTGCCTGGAGTGTACAGGAGACAGGGGCCAACACCATATATTTT.

The rearrangement uses TRBV2 and TRBJ1-2; D is perhaps TRBD1 (6 bases). Trimming shortened V by 3 bases and J by 0 bases, and 11 bases separated the two germline ends. Germline CDR1 SNHLY, CDR2 FYNNEI. This CDR3 comprises 15 residues. CDR3 sequence reads: CASSETGYANYGYTF. The CDR3 DNA follows: TGTGCCAGCAGTGAGACAGGCTATGCTAACTATGGCTACACCTTC.

V is TRBV11-3 and J is TRBJ2-1; D might be TRBD1 (5 bases). There are 15 residues in the CDR3. Germline CDR1 and CDR2: SGHNT and YENEEA. V was clipped by 5 bases and J by 7 bases, with 18 bases between them. CDR3 protein: CASSPPGRGSNEQFF. The CDR3 nucleotides are TGTGCCAGCAGCCCCCCGGGTAGGGGATCGAATGAGCAGTTCTTC.

This clone was seen more than once but under ten times. Other DNA variants within this sample encode the same CDR3. The rearrangement joins TRBV29-1 to TRBJ2-2, with TRBD1 identical over 8 bases. The CDR3 runs to 15 residues. Germline V gives CDR1 SQVTM, CDR2 ANQGSEA. V trimming: 2 bases; J trimming: 7 bases; junction bases outside the gene matches: 9. The CDR3 DNA is TGCAGCGTTGAAAAGGGTGCAGGGGGCAGCGGGGAGCTGTTTTTT. Its translation: CSVEKGAGGSGELFF.